The clone carrying this T cell receptor (beta chain) has just a few counts. This record comes from a study of blood T cell repertoires in COVID-19. The wider study: Nucleic acid was either cDNA or gDNA, and it came from T cells, B-cell-depleted T cells, or PBMCs.

In the source study's methods: Quantification of nucleated cells was approximated via reference gene primer amplification. Libraries were prepared by immunoSEQ multiplex PCR; TCRdb keeps only in-frame clonotypes and omits some of them. That table supplies the V and J calls and clone size; D and trimming were determined from the DNA. The sample contains approximately 60,000 clones, 82% of which appear only once. Trimming cost V 1 base and J 7 bases, with 9 bases left between them. CDR1 and CDR2 (germline): KGHDR, SFDVKD. There are 13 residues in the CDR3. Sequencing input: peripheral blood. The chain carries TRBV24-1 and TRBJ1-1, with unresolved D. This TCR was sampled from a woman in her sixties or seventies with acute or convalescent COVID-19. The chain's CDR3 is CATSDFAGVEAFF. The CDR3 DNA sequence: TGTGCCACCAGTGATTTTGCCGGAGTTGAAGCTTTCTTT.